The 10 T cell receptor beta chains listed next were all sequenced from one sample in a study of cytomegalovirus exposure and HLA in healthy donors. The PCR ran on 60 Vbeta and 13 Jbeta primers. Repertoires were generated with immunoSEQ multiplex PCR, while TCRdb's copy carries only in-frame clones and drops some. This sample carries about 62,000 clones, less than 80% of them seen once, and the ten largest clones take roughly 7.7%. The sequenced sample consisted of PBMCs. Every receptor here comes from a man in his 60s in good health and CMV-seropositive.

This chain connects TRBV6-5 to TRBJ1-6; D is undetermined. V lost 4 bases and J 5 bases, leaving 6 bases between the germline ends. The CDR3 contains 13 residues. In germline, CDR1 is MNHEY, CDR2 SVGAGI. CDR3 bases: TGTGCCAGCAGTTCCAGTCATAATTCACCCCTCCACTTT. The encoded protein is CASSSSHNSPLHF.

The rearrangement uses TRBV9 and TRBJ2-5, with 10 positions matching TRBD2. After removal of 0 bases from V and 4 bases from J, the junction contained 3 bases not matched to a gene. This CDR3 spans 15 amino acids. Germline V gene data show CDR1 as SGDLS and CDR2 as YYNGEE. CDR3 sequence reads: CASSVGRTSGETQYF. The CDR3, as DNA: TGTGCCAGCAGCGTAGGACGGACTAGCGGAGAGACCCAGTACTTC.

V and J are TRBV7-8 and TRBJ2-1, with TRBD2 matching 14 bases. From germline, CDR1 is SGHVS and CDR2 FQNEAQ. V lost 4 bases, J lost 4 bases, and 0 bases stayed unmatched. This CDR3 spans 15 amino acids. In DNA, the CDR3 is TGTGCCAGCAGCTGGACTAGCGGGAGGTACAATGAGCAGTTCTTC. Its protein is CASSWTSGRYNEQFF.

V is TRBV7-9 and J is TRBJ2-6; 8 bases are shared with TRBD1. CDR1 is SEHNR and CDR2 is FQNEAQ in the germline V gene (reference sequence). This CDR3 has 17 amino acids. Losses at the gene ends were 5 bases for V and 3 bases for J; bases not matched to a gene: 9. The CDR3 region has the DNA TGTGCCAGCAGCCCCAGGACAGGGTATCATGGGGCCAACGTCCTGACTTTC. It is translated as CASSPRTGYHGANVLTF.

The chain joins TRBV2 to TRBJ2-1; 7 positions agree with TRBD1. Trimming cost V 6 bases and J 2 bases; bases outside gene matches: 10. This CDR3 contains 16 residues. Germline V gene lookup returns CDR1 SNHLY and CDR2 FYNNEI. The CDR3 DNA reads TGTGCCAGCAGGGGCCGACAGGGAGCCCCCTACAATGAGCAGTTCTTC. Encoded protein: CASRGRQGAPYNEQFF. The full variable domain, in which reference TRBV2 and TRBJ2-1 provide the parts outside the CDR3, is EPEVTQTPSHQVTQMGQEVILRCVPISNHLYFYWYRQILGQKVEFLVSFYNNEISEKSEIFDDQFSVERPDGSNFTLKIRSTKLEDSAMYFCASRGRQGAPYNEQFFGPGTRLTVL.

This clone was counted between two and nine times. The chain has TRBV5-6 and TRBJ2-2; D is uncertain. Per germline, CDR1 SGHDT and CDR2 YYEEEE. The germline V and J ends were trimmed by 0 bases and 5 bases, with 8 bases remaining between them. The CDR3 consists of 14 residues. CDR3 amino acids: CASSLAFFTGELFF. CDR3 DNA: TGTGCCAGCAGCTTGGCTTTCTTTACCGGGGAGCTGTTTTTT. The entire variable domain, with the rest obtained from reference TRBV5-6 and TRBJ2-2, is as follows: DAGVTQSPTHLIKTRGQQVTLRCSPKSGHDTVSWYQQALGQGPQFIFQYYEEEERQRGNFPDRFSGHQFPNYSSELNVNALLLGDSALYLCASSLAFFTGELFFGEGSRLTVL.

CDR3 DNA: TGTGCCAGCAGCCAATCAGGGGCCCGAAGGCTGTTTTTT. Protein: CASSQSGARRLFF. The rearrangement links TRBV27 to TRBJ1-4, with D tentatively TRBD1 (6 bases). The CDR3 is 13 residues long. Trimming removed 6 bases from V and 14 bases from J, with 19 bases in between. Germline V gives CDR1 MNHEY, CDR2 SMNVEV (reference sequence). The full variable domain, its missing parts supplied by reference TRBV27 and TRBJ1-4, is EAQVTQNPRYLITVTGKKLTVTCSQNMNHEYMSWYRQDPGLGLRQIYYSMNVEVTDKGDVPEGYKVSRKEKRNFPLILESPSPNQTSLYFCASSQSGARRLFFGSGTQLSVL.

The chain uses TRBV2 and TRBJ2-7; 8 bases match TRBD1. V lost 3 bases, J lost 6 bases, and 10 bases stayed unmatched. Germline CDR1 SNHLY, CDR2 FYNNEI. The CDR3 totals 15 residues. CDR3 in amino acids: CASSDYVTGASEQYF. For the CDR3, the DNA is TGTGCCAGCAGTGATTATGTGACAGGGGCCTCCGAGCAGTACTTC.

This sequence joins TRBV19 and TRBJ2-1, with 10 bases that match TRBD2. CDR3 length: 13 residues. CDR1 and CDR2 from the germline V gene are LNHDA and SQIVND (reference sequence). The ends lost 8 bases at V and 5 bases at J; junction bases unmatched: 3. The CDR3, as DNA: TGTGCCAGTCGCCTAGCGGGAGACAATGAGCAGTTCTTC. It codes for CASRLAGDNEQFF.

This chain joins TRBV9 and TRBJ1-2; D not certain. CDR1 and CDR2 (germline): SGDLS, YYNGEE. This CDR3 contains 15 residues. The V end lost 0 bases, the J end lost 0 bases, and 9 bases lay between the germline ends. The CDR3 nucleotides read TGTGCCAGCAGCGTAGGGGCGACGCCTAACTATGGCTACACCTTC. Its translation: CASSVGATPNYGYTF.